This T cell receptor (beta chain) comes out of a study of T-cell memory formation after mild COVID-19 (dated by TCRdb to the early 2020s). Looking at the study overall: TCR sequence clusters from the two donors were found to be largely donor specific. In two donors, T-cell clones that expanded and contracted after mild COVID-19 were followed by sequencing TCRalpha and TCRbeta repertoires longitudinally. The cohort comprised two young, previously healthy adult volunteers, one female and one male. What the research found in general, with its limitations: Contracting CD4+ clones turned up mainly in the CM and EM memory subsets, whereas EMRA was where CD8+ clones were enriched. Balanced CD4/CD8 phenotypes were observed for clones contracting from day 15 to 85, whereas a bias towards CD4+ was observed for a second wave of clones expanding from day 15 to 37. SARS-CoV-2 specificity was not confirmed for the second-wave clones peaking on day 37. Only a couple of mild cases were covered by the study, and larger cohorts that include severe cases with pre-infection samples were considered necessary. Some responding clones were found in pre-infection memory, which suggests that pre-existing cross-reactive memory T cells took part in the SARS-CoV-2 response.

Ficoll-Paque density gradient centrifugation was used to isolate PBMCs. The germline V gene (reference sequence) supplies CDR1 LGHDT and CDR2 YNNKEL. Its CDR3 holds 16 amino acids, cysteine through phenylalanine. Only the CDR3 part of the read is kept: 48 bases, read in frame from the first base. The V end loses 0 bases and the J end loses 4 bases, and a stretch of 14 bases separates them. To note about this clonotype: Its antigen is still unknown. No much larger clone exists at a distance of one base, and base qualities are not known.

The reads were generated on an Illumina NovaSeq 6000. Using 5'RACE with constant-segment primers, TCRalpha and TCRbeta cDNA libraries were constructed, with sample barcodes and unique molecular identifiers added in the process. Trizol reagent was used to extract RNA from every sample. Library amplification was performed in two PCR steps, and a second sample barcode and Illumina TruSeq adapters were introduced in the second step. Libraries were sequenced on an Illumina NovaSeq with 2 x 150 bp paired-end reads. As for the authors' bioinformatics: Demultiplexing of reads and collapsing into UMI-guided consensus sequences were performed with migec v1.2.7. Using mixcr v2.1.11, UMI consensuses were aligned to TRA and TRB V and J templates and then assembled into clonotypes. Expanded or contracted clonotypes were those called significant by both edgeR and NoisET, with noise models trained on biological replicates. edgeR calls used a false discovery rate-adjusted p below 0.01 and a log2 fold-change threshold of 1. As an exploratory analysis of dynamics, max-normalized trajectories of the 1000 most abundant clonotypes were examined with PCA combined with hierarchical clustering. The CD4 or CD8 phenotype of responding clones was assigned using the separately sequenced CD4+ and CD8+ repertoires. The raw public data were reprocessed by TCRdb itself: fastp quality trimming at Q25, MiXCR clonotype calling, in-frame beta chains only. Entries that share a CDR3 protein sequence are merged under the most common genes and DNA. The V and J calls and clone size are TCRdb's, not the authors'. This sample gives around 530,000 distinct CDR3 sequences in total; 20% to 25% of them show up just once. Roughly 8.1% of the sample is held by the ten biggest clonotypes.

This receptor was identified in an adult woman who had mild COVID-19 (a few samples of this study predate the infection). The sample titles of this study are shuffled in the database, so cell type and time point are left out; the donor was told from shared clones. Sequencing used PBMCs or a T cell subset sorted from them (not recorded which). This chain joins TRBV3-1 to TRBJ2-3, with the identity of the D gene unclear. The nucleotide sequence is TGTGCCAGCAGCCAAGAGAAGGGTGTATTGGCAGATACGCAGTATTTT. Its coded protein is CASSQEKGVLADTQYF.